These 12 T cell receptor beta chains came from one sample sequenced in a study of cytomegalovirus exposure and HLA in healthy donors. In the PCR, 60 Vbeta and 13 Jbeta primers were used. Profiling relied on immunoSEQ multiplex PCR, and the TCRdb table lists in-frame clones only, not all of them. The sample lists around 130,000 clones, 60% to 80% seen once, with around 2.7% in the top ten. The sample comprised PBMCs. The receptors were sampled from a woman in her sixties or seventies in good health and CMV-seropositive.

The rearrangement joins TRBV7-3 to TRBJ2-1, with D possibly TRBD1 on 5 matching bases. The CDR3 totals 16 residues. With 2 bases removed from V and 8 bases from J, the gap between germline ends came to 19 bases. Germline-derived CDR1 and CDR2 are SGHTA and FQGTGA. The CDR3 nucleotides read TGTGCCAGCAGCTTAGAAGGGGTAGGTAGCAGGGATGAGCAGTTCTTC. Translated, it gives CASSLEGVGSRDEQFF.

The chain has TRBV27 and TRBJ2-2; 9 nucleotides line up with TRBD1. In germline, CDR1 is MNHEY, CDR2 SMNVEV (reference sequence). The CDR3 is made up of 16 amino acids. V lost 2 bases to trimming and J lost 3 bases; unmatched junction nucleotides: 4. The CDR3 is CASSLGTGGYTGELFF. CDR3 nucleotide sequence: TGTGCCAGCAGTTTAGGAACAGGGGGCTACACCGGGGAGCTGTTTTTT.

This chain connects TRBV5-1 to TRBJ1-1; tentatively, D is TRBD1 (6 bases). The CDR3 extends over 16 amino acids. V lost 2 bases and J lost 2, with 16 bases in between. CDR1 and CDR2 from the germline V gene are SGHRS and YFSETQ. This CDR3 is CASSFGGRGSNTEAFF. The CDR3 DNA reads TGCGCCAGCAGCTTCGGGGGGAGGGGGTCCAACACTGAAGCTTTCTTT.

This chain connects TRBV10-2 to TRBJ1-1; the D gene is possibly TRBD1 (6 bases). Per germline, CDR1 WSHSY and CDR2 SAAADI. Between the trimmed V and J ends, which lost 2 bases and 8 bases, there was a span of 15 bases. The CDR3 covers 14 residues. CDR3 DNA sequence: TGCGCCAGCAGTGAGGGTAGTTGGACAGCCGAAGCTTTCTTT. Translating it yields CASSEGSWTAEAFF.

V gene TRBV7-3 combines with J gene TRBJ2-3, with 9 bases identical to TRBD2. Unmatched junction bases numbered 7, after V lost 5 bases and J lost 4 bases. The CDR3 totals 15 residues. Per germline, CDR1 SGHTA and CDR2 FQGTGA. CDR3 DNA sequence: TGTGCCAGCAGCCCCGGGACTAGCTTTCCAGATACGCAGTATTTT. It yields the protein CASSPGTSFPDTQYF.

CDR3 in amino acids: CARTTGIPGNTIYF. CDR3 bases: TGCGCCAGAACAACAGGGATTCCTGGAAACACCATATATTTT. The chain uses TRBV10-1 and TRBJ1-3; D may be TRBD1 (6 bases). CDR1 is WNHNN, CDR2 SYGVQD, per germline (reference sequence). The CDR3 is 14 residues long. Deletions cut 9 bases from V and 2 bases from J, with 14 bases between.

This clone was found once. V and J are TRBV7-3 and TRBJ2-7; no reliable D call. Germline-derived CDR1 and CDR2 are SGHTA and FQGTGA. Trimming stripped 2 bases from V and 6 bases from J, with 14 bases between. The CDR3 has 14 residues. CDR3 DNA sequence: TGTGCCAGCAGCTTATCGTACGTCGGTGGCGAGCAGTACTTC. Translated, it gives CASSLSYVGGEQYF.

This clone was detected a few times. The chain employs TRBV7-9 and TRBJ2-2; D is unresolved. Germline CDR1 is SEHNR and CDR2 is FQNEAQ (reference sequence). The CDR3 is 14 amino acids. Trimming removed 8 bases at V and 1 base at J, with 11 bases between. The CDR3 DNA follows: TGTGCCAGCGTTTCCCCAGGGAACACCGGGGAGCTGTTTTTT. It yields the protein CASVSPGNTGELFF. The variable domain in full, with the rest retrieved from reference TRBV7-9 and TRBJ2-2, is DTGVSQNPRHKITKRGQNVTFRCDPISEHNRLYWYRQTLGQGPEFLTYFQNEAQLEKSRLLSDRFSAERPKGSFSTLEIQRTEQGDSAMYLCASVSPGNTGELFFGEGSRLTVL.

CDR3 nucleotide sequence: TGTGCCAGCAGCTTAGTCGCTACGACTGAAGCTTTCTTT. Its protein product is CASSLVATTEAFF. This chain connects TRBV7-9 to TRBJ1-1; no clear D gene. The CDR3 is made up of 13 amino acids. V was shortened by 1 base and J by 5 bases, with 8 bases between the two germline ends. Germline V gene data show CDR1 as SEHNR and CDR2 as FQNEAQ (reference sequence).

V and J are TRBV12-5 and TRBJ2-5; TRBD2 might be the D (5 bases). V lost 3 bases and J lost 5, with 10 bases in between. Germline V gene lookup returns CDR1 LGHNT and CDR2 FRNRAP. CDR3 length equals 13 residues. The CDR3 nucleotides are TGTGCTAGTGGTTTCCGAGGGTCGGAGACCCAGTACTTC. Its protein product is CASGFRGSETQYF.

This chain joins TRBV7-3 and TRBJ1-1; D is possibly TRBD1 (5 bases). With 6 bases removed from V and 1 base from J, the gap between germline ends came to 9 bases. This CDR3 is built from 13 residues. CDR1 is SGHTA and CDR2 is FQGTGA in the germline V gene. The CDR3 region is CASSPQENTEAFF. CDR3 in DNA: TGTGCCAGCAGTCCACAGGAGAACACTGAAGCTTTCTTT.

J is TRBJ1-3 and V is TRBV19; D remains unclear. Germline V gene sequence: CDR1 LNHDA, CDR2 SQIVND (reference sequence). Trimming left V 2 bases short and J 2 bases short, with 13 bases between. CDR3 length equals 16 residues. As DNA, the CDR3 is TGTGCCAGTAGTATATCCGACATCAATCCTGGAAACACCATATATTTT. Residues: CASSISDINPGNTIYF.